What follows are 26 T cell receptor beta chains derived from one specimen sequenced in a study of shared clonotypes between healthy human individuals. Measured with immunoSEQ multiplex PCR; TCRdb has only the in-frame clones, and not every one. The data hold about 2.3 million clones, with over 85% observed a single time. The specimen was naive CD4+ T cells from PBMCs. The subset here: CD45RA+ positively selected. Receptor source: a man aged 18 to 29 in good health. Some clones in this sample may be carry-over from other donors' samples.

V is TRBV27 and J is TRBJ2-7, with D possibly called TRBD1 or TRBD2 (5 bases each). Germline lookup yields CDR1 MNHEY and CDR2 SMNVEV (reference sequence). With 4 bases removed from V and 4 bases from J, the gap between germline ends came to 23 bases. The CDR3 extends over 17 amino acids. The CDR3 nucleotides read TGTGCCAGCAGTTCTTACCCGCTCGGGACCTTTACTTACGAGCAGTACTTC. This gives the protein CASSSYPLGTFTYEQYF.

The rearrangement links TRBV5-4 to TRBJ1-1; a weak D match, TRBD1 (6 bases). Germline V lookup: CDR1 SGHNT, CDR2 YYREEE (reference sequence). Trimming left V 4 bases short and J 4 bases short, with 17 bases between. The CDR3 contains 15 residues. This CDR3 is CASSHPAGESTEAFF. The CDR3 DNA follows: TGTGCCAGCAGCCACCCGGCAGGGGAGAGCACTGAAGCTTTCTTT.

This chain links TRBV15 with TRBJ2-5, with TRBD1 matching over 9 bases. Germline CDR1 reads LNHNV; CDR2 reads YYDKDF (reference sequence). V trimming: 2 bases; J trimming: 4 bases; junction bases outside the gene matches: 5. This CDR3 comprises 15 residues. As DNA, the CDR3 is TGTGCCACCAGCAGAAGGGACAGGGCGCGAGAGACCCAGTACTTC. Translation gives CATSRRDRARETQYF.

The chain recombines TRBV27 with TRBJ2-2; D gene ambiguous. The CDR3 has 14 residues. V was trimmed by 9 bases and J by 1 base, leaving 12 bases between them. Per germline, CDR1 MNHEY and CDR2 SMNVEV (reference sequence). CDR3 bases: TGTGCCAGTTCCGTCCGGGTGAACACCGGGGAGCTGTTTTTT. Residues: CASSVRVNTGELFF.

The CDR3 reads CASSLSRFQETQYF. CDR3 sequence (DNA): TGTGCCAGCAGCTTAAGCAGGTTCCAAGAGACCCAGTACTTC. The genes are TRBV7-2 and TRBJ2-5; D is unclear. V dropped 2 bases and J dropped 1 base, with 8 bases sitting between them. Germline CDR1 SGHTA, CDR2 FQGNSA. The CDR3 is made up of 14 amino acids. Full variable domain (rest looked up from reference TRBV7-2 and TRBJ2-5): GAGVSQSPSNKVTEKGKDVELRCDPISGHTALYWYRQSLGQGLEFLIYFQGNSAPDKSGLPSDRFSAERTGGSVSTLTIQRTQQEDSAVYLCASSLSRFQETQYFGPGTRLLVL.

This clone was counted a single time. The gene calls are TRBV5-1 and TRBJ1-5; 10 positions agree with TRBD1. CDR1 and CDR2 from the germline V gene are SGHRS and YFSETQ. Germline trimming cut 4 bases from V and 5 bases from J; bases unmatched to any gene: 9. This CDR3 spans 16 amino acids. CDR3 DNA: TGCGCCAGCAGCCCTGGGACAGGGGTTGGGGATCAGCCCCAGCATTTT. Translating it yields CASSPGTGVGDQPQHF.

This clone was seen a single time. The CDR3 spells CASSLLKETEAFF. The CDR3, as DNA: TGTGCCAGCAGCTTGTTAAAGGAGACTGAAGCTTTCTTT. The rearrangement links TRBV7-6 to TRBJ1-1; D gene ambiguous. Germline V CDR1 and CDR2: SGHVS, FNYEAQ. The CDR3 is made up of 13 amino acids. Between the trimmed V and J ends, which lost 3 bases and 5 bases, there was a span of 10 bases.

The V and J genes are TRBV19 and TRBJ2-5, with 9 bases aligning to TRBD2. The germline CDR1 and CDR2 sequences are LNHDA and SQIVND (reference sequence). This CDR3 contains 15 residues. V shed 3 bases, J shed 2 bases, and the junction held 4 bases outside the gene matches. The CDR3 sequence: CASSMVSGSQETQYF. The CDR3 DNA reads TGTGCCAGTAGTATGGTTAGCGGGAGTCAAGAGACCCAGTACTTC.

This sequence joins TRBV4-1 and TRBJ2-3; D gene ambiguous. CDR1 MGHRA and CDR2 YSYEKL come from the germline V gene. Trimming took 0 bases from V and 2 from J, leaving 12 bases between them. The CDR3 runs 16 residues. This CDR3 is CASSQEGPSNTDTQYF. The CDR3 DNA reads TGCGCCAGCAGCCAAGAAGGACCCTCGAACACAGATACGCAGTATTTT.

V gene TRBV19 combines with J gene TRBJ1-3; D uncertain. Per germline, CDR1 LNHDA and CDR2 SQIVND (reference sequence). The CDR3 spans 13 residues. Between the trimmed V and J ends, which lost 3 bases and 5 bases, there was a span of 8 bases. The CDR3 reads CASSIPSRNTIYF. Here the CDR3 DNA reads TGTGCCAGTAGTATCCCCTCCCGAAACACCATATATTTT.

This rearrangement joins TRBV7-7 to TRBJ2-5; D possibly corresponds to TRBD1 (6 bases). V dropped 5 bases and J dropped 2 bases, with 9 bases sitting between them. CDR3 size: 13 residues. Per the germline V gene, CDR1 is SSHAT and CDR2 is FNYEAQ (reference sequence). CDR3 loop: CASSPGQQETQYF. CDR3 bases: TGTGCCAGCAGCCCGGGACAACAAGAGACCCAGTACTTC.

The chain recombines TRBV30 with TRBJ2-5, with TRBD1 matching 9 bases. The CDR3 length is 15 residues. After removal of 0 bases from V and 5 bases from J, the junction contained 7 bases not matched to a gene. Germline CDR1 is GTSNPN and CDR2 is SVGIG (reference sequence). CDR3 DNA: TGTGCCTGGAGTGTGTGGACAGGGGCAACGGAGACCCAGTACTTC. This codes for CAWSVWTGATETQYF.

On this clone: Other DNA sequences in the sample encode the same CDR3. V and J are TRBV9 and TRBJ1-4; D is undetermined. The CDR3 extends over 14 amino acids. The V end was cut by 0 bases, the J end by 2 bases, with 5 bases between. CDR1 is SGDLS and CDR2 is YYNGEE in the germline V gene. The CDR3 coding sequence is TGTGCCAGCAGCGTAGACAGCACTAATGAAAAACTGTTTTTT. This gives the protein CASSVDSTNEKLFF.

Note on this clone: At the DNA level, this CDR3 is encoded by other sequences in the same sample as well. The rearrangement links TRBV7-9 to TRBJ1-1, with unresolved D. CDR1 SEHNR and CDR2 FQNEAQ come from the germline V gene (reference sequence). This CDR3 has 13 residues. Trimming stripped 2 bases from V and 3 bases from J, with 7 bases between. The CDR3 region has the DNA TGTGCCAGCAGCTTATCGGGTGACACTGAAGCTTTCTTT. Its protein is CASSLSGDTEAFF.

The J gene is TRBJ2-5, the V gene TRBV7-2; D is uncertain. In germline, CDR1 is SGHTA, CDR2 FQGNSA. Between the trimmed V and J ends, which lost 3 bases and 1 base, there was a span of 12 bases. The CDR3 sequence is 15 residues long. CDR3 loop: CASSLMGGFQETQYF. In DNA form, the CDR3 reads TGTGCCAGCAGCTTGATGGGCGGATTCCAAGAGACCCAGTACTTC.

In this sample, this clone turned up a few times. The chain recombines TRBV4-3 with TRBJ2-2; D ambiguous. Trimming pared 0 bases from V and 7 bases from J, leaving 18 bases between. Germline loops: CDR1 LGHNA, CDR2 YSLEER. This CDR3 is built from 17 residues. CDR3 protein: CASSQEPFYGSNGELFF. The DNA for the CDR3 is TGCGCCAGCAGCCAAGAACCGTTCTATGGTTCGAACGGGGAGCTGTTTTTT.

The rearrangement links TRBV4-1 to TRBJ1-5, with 8 nucleotides matching TRBD1. The germline CDR1 and CDR2 sequences are MGHRA and YSYEKL. V shed 0 bases and J 4 bases; nucleotides not matched to a gene: 5. The CDR3 is 16 residues long. The CDR3 sequence: CASSQDDRGENQPQHF. The CDR3 DNA is TGCGCCAGCAGCCAAGATGACAGGGGAGAAAATCAGCCCCAGCATTTT.

V and J are TRBV6-5 and TRBJ2-7; D remains ambiguous. Trimming cost V 2 bases and J 2 bases, with 13 bases left between them. The CDR3 extends over 15 amino acids. Per germline, CDR1 MNHEY and CDR2 SVGAGI. The CDR3 DNA reads as TGTGCCAGCAGTTACGTATCGGATCCCCCCTACGAGCAGTACTTC. Translating it yields CASSYVSDPPYEQYF.

V is TRBV7-9 and J is TRBJ2-3, with D tentatively TRBD2 (6 bases). The germline V gene encodes CDR1 SEHNR and CDR2 FQNEAQ (reference sequence). The CDR3 has 17 residues. V was trimmed by 1 base and J by 0 bases, leaving 14 bases between them. The CDR3 DNA is TGTGCCAGCAGCTTAGGGGTGGAGGGGCGAAGCACAGATACGCAGTATTTT. Amino acids: CASSLGVEGRSTDTQYF.

The V call is TRBV5-6, the J call TRBJ2-7; no clear D. Trimming took 5 bases from V and 3 from J, leaving 12 bases between them. This CDR3 contains 13 residues. Germline V lookup: CDR1 SGHDT, CDR2 YYEEEE. CDR3 sequence (DNA): TGTGCCAGCAGTCGACTCAGTGGCTACGAGCAGTACTTC. Protein sequence: CASSRLSGYEQYF. The full variable domain, completed using reference TRBV5-6 and TRBJ2-7, is DAGVTQSPTHLIKTRGQQVTLRCSPKSGHDTVSWYQQALGQGPQFIFQYYEEEERQRGNFPDRFSGHQFPNYSSELNVNALLLGDSALYLCASSRLSGYEQYFGPGTRLTVT.

V usage is TRBV11-2 and J usage is TRBJ2-4; maybe TRBD2 (5 bases). Germline V gene sequence: CDR1 SGHAT, CDR2 FQNNGV. CDR3 length: 14 amino acids. V was cut by 2 bases and J by 7 bases, with 12 bases left in between. CDR3: CASSLIRGRNIQYF. The CDR3 nucleotides read TGTGCCAGCAGCTTAATTCGGGGTCGGAACATTCAGTACTTC.

This clone appeared a few times. This rearrangement joins TRBV18 to TRBJ1-4; 7 positions match TRBD1. V was clipped by 1 base and J by 5 bases; unmatched bases: 4. The germline CDR1 and CDR2 sequences are KGHSH and LQKENI. The CDR3 runs to 15 residues. The CDR3 loop is CASSPLQGQNEKLFF. CDR3 nucleotides: TGTGCCAGCTCACCACTTCAGGGACAGAATGAAAAACTGTTTTTT.

This chain connects TRBV18 to TRBJ1-2, with TRBD1 matching over 8 bases. From germline, CDR1 is KGHSH and CDR2 LQKENI. The V gene end was trimmed by 1 base and the J gene end by 4 bases; junction bases not matched to a gene: 5. This CDR3 is built from 15 residues. DNA of the CDR3: TGTGCCAGCTCACCACTAGGGACAGGCGTCTATGGCTACACCTTC. This codes for CASSPLGTGVYGYTF. Supplemented by reference TRBV18 and TRBJ1-2, the full variable domain reads NAGVMQNPRHLVRRRGQEARLRCSPMKGHSHVYWYRQLPEEGLKFMVYLQKENIIDESGMPKERFSAEFPKEGPSILRIQQVVRGDSAAYFCASSPLGTGVYGYTFGSGTRLTVV.

J is TRBJ2-3 and V is TRBV9, with a tentative D call TRBD2 (6 bases). This CDR3 is 14 amino acids long. V was clipped by 4 bases and J by 4 bases, with 13 bases between them. Per the germline V gene, CDR1 is SGDLS and CDR2 is YYNGEE. CDR3 bases: TGTGCCAGCAGCAAAACGGGAGCCGCAGATACGCAGTATTTT. The encoded protein is CASSKTGAADTQYF.

The rearrangement joins TRBV5-1 to TRBJ2-2; D gene unclear. Germline V gene lookup returns CDR1 SGHRS and CDR2 YFSETQ. CDR3 size: 15 residues. The ends were cut back, 0 bases at V and 4 bases at J, with 10 bases in the middle. The CDR3 DNA follows: TGCGCCAGCAGCTTGGAGCAGTCAGGCACCGGGGAGCTGTTTTTT. Translating gives CASSLEQSGTGELFF.

The chain uses TRBV4-2 and TRBJ2-3; D remains unclear. The germline CDR1 and CDR2 sequences are LGHNA and YNFKEQ. Trimming stripped 0 bases from V and 2 bases from J, with 9 bases between. There are 15 residues in the CDR3. The CDR3 DNA follows: TGTGCCAGCAGCCAAGAACTTTTTGTCACAGATACGCAGTATTTT. Translation gives CASSQELFVTDTQYF.